The 18 T cell receptor beta chains listed next were all sequenced from one sample in a study of PD-1 blockade in classical Hodgkin lymphoma. Exposure to brentuximab vedotin varied, and each patient had relapsed following autologous stem cell transplantation. Assay used: immunoSEQ multiplex PCR; TCRdb lists only in-frame clones, some missing. The table records around 19,000 clones, over 65% of them present only once. The source was peripheral blood mononuclear cells (PBMCs), collected before the second cycle of nivolumab. All receptors come from a human donor with classical Hodgkin lymphoma.

This chain connects TRBV7-6 to TRBJ1-2; 7 bases agree with TRBD1. CDR1 and CDR2 from the germline V gene are SGHVS and FNYEAQ. There are 13 residues in the CDR3. V lost 5 bases and J lost 8; bases outside the gene matches: 8. In DNA form, the CDR3 reads TGTGCCAGCAGCCCCGACAGGGAACGGGGCTACACCTTC. Residues: CASSPDRERGYTF. Based on the CDR3 plus reference TRBV7-6 and TRBJ1-2, the full variable domain is GAGVSQSPRYKVTKRGQDVALRCDPISGHVSLYWYRQALGQGPEFLTYFNYEAQQDKSGLPNDRFSAERPEGSISTLTIQRTEQRDSAMYRCASSPDRERGYTFGSGTRLTVV.

The rearrangement joins TRBV7-9 to TRBJ2-1; the D gene is possibly TRBD1 (8 bases). Germline CDR1 is SEHNR and CDR2 is FQNEAQ (reference sequence). The germline V and J ends were trimmed by 4 bases and 9 bases, with 13 bases remaining between them. The CDR3 spans 13 residues. Here the CDR3 DNA reads TGTGCCAGCAGCTCGACAGGGGAGGGTGAGCAGTTCTTC. Translating it yields CASSSTGEGEQFF.

V gene TRBV6-5 combines with J gene TRBJ2-3; 9 positions agree with TRBD2. The CDR3 length is 15 residues. CDR1 MNHEY and CDR2 SVGAGI come from the germline V gene. V gave up 2 bases and J gave up 8 bases; unmatched junction bases: 8. The CDR3 sequence is CASSYEAGGQGTQYF. In nucleotides, the CDR3 is TGTGCCAGCAGTTACGAGGCGGGAGGGCAGGGTACGCAGTATTTT.

This clone was counted a few times. At the DNA level, this CDR3 is encoded by other sequences in the same sample as well. The chain employs TRBV18 and TRBJ2-7; D unresolved. V was cut by 3 bases and J by 5 bases, with 8 bases left in between. The CDR3 runs 12 residues. The germline gives CDR1 KGHSH, CDR2 LQKENI. CDR3: CASSPRVHEQYF. The CDR3 DNA is TGTGCCAGCTCACCCCGGGTCCACGAGCAGTACTTC.

The genes are TRBV30 and TRBJ2-3, with 9 bases aligning to TRBD1. The germline V gene has CDR1 GTSNPN and CDR2 SVGIG (reference sequence). V was clipped by 0 bases and J by 2 bases; unmatched bases: 3. The CDR3 consists of 15 residues. CDR3 in amino acids: CAWSVGTGSTDTQYF. CDR3 sequence (DNA): TGTGCCTGGAGTGTTGGGACAGGGTCCACAGATACGCAGTATTTT.

The genes are TRBV4-1 and TRBJ1-3, with D tentatively TRBD1 (5 bases). Germline loops: CDR1 MGHRA, CDR2 YSYEKL. The CDR3 contains 17 residues. V lost 0 bases to trimming and J lost 0 bases, with 12 bases between them. DNA of the CDR3: TGCGCCAGCAGCCAAGACATTGGCGACAGCTCTGGAAACACCATATATTTT. Protein: CASSQDIGDSSGNTIYF.

The J gene is TRBJ2-1, the V gene TRBV4-1; 11 nucleotides align to TRBD2. Looked up from germline, CDR1 is MGHRA and CDR2 is YSYEKL. The CDR3 totals 16 residues. The V and J ends lost 0 bases and 2 bases, in that order; junction bases with no gene match: 0. The CDR3 loop is CASSQETSGAYNEQFF. CDR3 bases: TGCGCCAGCAGCCAAGAGACTAGCGGGGCCTACAATGAGCAGTTCTTC.

Comment on this clone: One end of the junction varies from germline; a read error may be responsible. This sequence joins TRBV11-3 and TRBJ2-7; 7 nucleotides match TRBD2. From germline, CDR1 is SGHNT and CDR2 YENEEA. The CDR3 has 15 amino acids. The CDR3 DNA is TGTGCCAGCAGCCTAGAGACGGGGGGTCACTACGAGCAGTACTTC. Translated, it gives CASSLETGGHYEQYF.

The chain carries TRBV7-9 and TRBJ2-7; the match to TRBD1 covers 11 bases. Germline V gives CDR1 SEHNR, CDR2 FQNEAQ (reference sequence). This CDR3 comprises 15 residues. Trimming cost V 5 bases and J 3 bases; bases outside gene matches: 6. The CDR3 loop reads CASSAAGQGVYEQYF. CDR3 bases: TGTGCCAGCAGCGCAGCGGGACAGGGGGTCTACGAGCAGTACTTC. The entire variable domain, with the rest obtained from reference TRBV7-9 and TRBJ2-7, is as follows: DTGVSQNPRHKITKRGQNVTFRCDPISEHNRLYWYRQTLGQGPEFLTYFQNEAQLEKSRLLSDRFSAERPKGSFSTLEIQRTEQGDSAMYLCASSAAGQGVYEQYFGPGTRLTVT.

This clone was found a few times. V is TRBV4-2 and J is TRBJ2-3, with D perhaps TRBD2 (7 bases). This CDR3 is 14 amino acids long. Trimming left V 4 bases short and J 3 bases short, with 11 bases between. Germline loops: CDR1 LGHNA, CDR2 YNFKEQ. The CDR3 reads CASSPRGATDTQYF. The CDR3 DNA sequence: TGTGCCAGCAGCCCCCGGGGGGCTACAGATACGCAGTATTTT.

The chain couples TRBV11-2 to TRBJ2-1; 7 bases are a match to TRBD2. J was trimmed by 4 bases and V by 1 base; bases with no gene match: 1. The CDR3 sequence is 14 residues long. The germline V gene has CDR1 SGHAT and CDR2 FQNNGV. The CDR3 DNA is TGTGCCAGCAGCTTAGGGGGGGGGTACAATGAGCAGTTCTTC. It yields the protein CASSLGGGYNEQFF. The full variable domain, with the rest looked up from reference TRBV11-2 and TRBJ2-1, is EAGVAQSPRYKIIEKRQSVAFWCNPISGHATLYWYQQILGQGPKLLIQFQNNGVVDDSQLPKDRFSAERLKGVDSTLKIQPAKLEDSAVYLCASSLGGGYNEQFFGPGTRLTVL.

This clone was observed a handful of times. This chain links TRBV5-4 with TRBJ2-7; no definite D call. Germline values: CDR1 SGHNT, CDR2 YYREEE (reference sequence). V lost 2 bases, J lost 4 bases, and 7 bases lay in between. The CDR3 is made up of 12 amino acids. The chain's CDR3 is CASSLGIYEQYF. CDR3 coding DNA: TGTGCCAGCAGCTTAGGCATTTACGAGCAGTACTTC.

The V and J genes are TRBV19 and TRBJ1-1, with a weak D call TRBD1 (6 bases). Germline CDR1 LNHDA, CDR2 SQIVND (reference sequence). This CDR3 spans 14 amino acids. V lost 4 bases and J 3 bases, leaving 12 bases between the germline ends. The CDR3 DNA sequence: TGTGCCAGTAGTACCCAACAGGGTCACACTGAAGCTTTCTTT. Its translation: CASSTQQGHTEAFF. Complete variable domain (other parts from reference TRBV19 and TRBJ1-1): DGGITQSPKYLFRKEGQNVTLSCEQNLNHDAMYWYRQDPGQGLRLIYYSQIVNDFQKGDIAEGYSVSREKKESFPLTVTSAQKNPTAFYLCASSTQQGHTEAFFGQGTRLTVV.

This chain joins TRBV6-5 and TRBJ1-1; D is undetermined. CDR3 length: 12 amino acids. Per germline, CDR1 MNHEY and CDR2 SVGAGI. V was shortened by 8 bases and J by 2 bases, with 9 bases between the two germline ends. In DNA form, the CDR3 reads TGTGCCAGCGGCACAGTTAACACTGAAGCTTTCTTT. As protein: CASGTVNTEAFF.

The chain uses TRBV20-1 and TRBJ2-5; D remains unclear. The germline gives CDR1 DFQATT, CDR2 SNEGSKA (reference sequence). The CDR3 runs 10 residues. V lost 5 bases and J lost 1, with 2 bases in between. CDR3 residues: CSAAQETQYF. The CDR3 region has the DNA TGCAGTGCTGCCCAAGAGACCCAGTACTTC.

The chain combines TRBV9 with TRBJ1-2; no definite D call. The CDR3 spans 11 residues. Germline CDR1 is SGDLS and CDR2 is YYNGEE. The V end lost 6 bases, the J end lost 8 bases, and 11 bases lay between the germline ends. The CDR3, as DNA: TGTGCCAGCACATCCCCGACCGGCTACACCTTC. Amino acid sequence: CASTSPTGYTF.

The chain couples TRBV2 to TRBJ2-7; possibly TRBD2 for D (6 bases). The CDR3 has 13 residues. Germline CDR1 SNHLY, CDR2 FYNNEI. The V end lost 7 bases, the J end lost 6 bases, and 16 bases lay between the germline ends. CDR3: CASILAEGSEQYF. The CDR3 DNA follows: TGTGCCAGCATCTTAGCGGAGGGCTCCGAGCAGTACTTC.

In DNA form, the CDR3 reads TGTGCCAGCTCCGCCGGGACAGGGGCCTACGAGCAGTACTTC. Its translation: CASSAGTGAYEQYF. The rearrangement joins TRBV25-1 to TRBJ2-7; 10 positions match TRBD1. From germline, CDR1 is MGHDK and CDR2 SYGVNS. The CDR3 extends over 14 amino acids. V trimming: 8 bases; J trimming: 2 bases; junction bases outside the gene matches: 6.